Included here is one T cell receptor (delta chain) sequence, with context. These data belong to a study of gamma-delta chains in newborns, infants, children. Across the study: Microbial exposure reportedly drives polyclonal innate γδ T cell expansion after birth.

TCRdb re-identified clones in the reads via CATT. The sample shows around 12,000 delta-chain clones, about 3.6% of them seen only once. Germline assignment: CDR1 TVYSNPD and CDR2 GDNSRS (reference sequence). This CDR3 contains 13 residues. Source material: blood. The clonotype was recovered from a child who was a newborn, infant or young child, either healthy, febrile or measles-vaccinated (not recorded which). This rearrangement joins TRDV3 to TRDJ1; no firm D call. DNA of the CDR3: TGTGCACTAAGGGGCTTACCGGAATATAAACTCATCTTT. Protein product: CALRGLPEYKLIF. Looking up the rest from reference TRDV3 and TRDJ1 gives the full variable domain: CDKVTQSSPDQTVASGSEVVLLCTYDTVYSNPDLFWYRIRPDYSFQFVFYGDNSRSEGADFTQGRFSVKHILTQKAFHLVISPVRTEDSATYYCALRGLPEYKLIFGKGTRVTVEP.